The rows below give T cell receptor beta chains drawn from one sample of a study of OX40 agonist ivuxolimab in advanced cancers. Profiling relied on immunoSEQ multiplex PCR, and the TCRdb table lists in-frame clones only, not all of them. The table includes 74,000 or so clones, about 93% detected once. The sequences come from CD4+ or CD8+ T cells sorted from blood, collected in a trial of the OX40 agonist ivuxolimab. All receptors derive from an adult with an advanced solid tumor such as melanoma, head and neck, liver or kidney cancer. Both conserved end residues are part of each CDR3. The D gene is left open where the match is weak. The listing skips clone size in some rows; elsewhere it reads once, few, many or a size class.

j_gene,v_gene,abundance,d_gene,CDR3nt,CDR3aa
TRBJ1-5,TRBV21-1,-,-,TGTGCCAGCAGCAAAGTCTCAGGGAGGGAGTTTAATCAGCCCCAGCATTTT,CASSKVSGREFNQPQHF
TRBJ1-2,TRBV5-5,-,-,TGTGCCAGCAGCCCCCTTTACTGGCTCAGTGGAGGCTACACCTTC,CASSPLYWLSGGYTF
TRBJ2-2,TRBV29-1,-,TRBD1,TGCAGCGTTGAGGGGCAGGGGGCCGGGGAGCTGTTTTTT,CSVEGQGAGELFF
TRBJ1-5,TRBV2,-,-,TGTGCCAGCACTTTGACAGGACTCTCCGTTTTTAGCAATCAGCCCCAGCATTTT,CASTLTGLSVFSNQPQHF
TRBJ1-1,TRBV6-1,-,TRBD1,TGTGCCAGCAGTGACCGGGGGACAGGGGGCTTCACTGAAGCTTTCTTT,CASSDRGTGGFTEAFF
TRBJ2-3,TRBV19,-,TRBD2,TGTGCCAGTAGTATTTTTTTTATCCGGACTAGCCGCACAGATACGCAGTATTTT,CASSIFFIRTSRTDTQYF
TRBJ1-5,TRBV11-2,-,TRBD1,TGTGCCAGCAGCTTAGGACGAGGAAAGGGGGCTCGTCAGCCCCAGCATTTT,CASSLGRGKGARQPQHF
TRBJ1-1,TRBV14,-,-,TGTGCCAGCAGCCAAGATAGCGGACTGAACACTGAAGCTTTCTTT,CASSQDSGLNTEAFF
TRBJ1-1,TRBV19,-,-,TGTGCCAGTGGGTGGGGGATATTGAACACTGAAGCTTTCTTT,CASGWGILNTEAFF
TRBJ2-1,TRBV4-1,once,-,TGCGCCAGCAGCCAACGTGAGCAGTTCTTC,CASSQREQFF
TRBJ1-5,TRBV4-3,-,-,TGCGCCAGCAGCCAAGAGTATACCCTAGGGCCCCAGCATTTT,CASSQEYTLGPQHF
TRBJ2-7,TRBV6-5,-,-,TGTGCCAGCAGCTCACCCAAGTACCCCTACGAGCAGTACTTC,CASSSPKYPYEQYF
TRBJ2-1,TRBV19,-,TRBD2,TGTGCCAGTAGTATCTCTCCGGGGGGGTCCTACAATGAGCAGTTCTTC,CASSISPGGSYNEQFF
TRBJ1-1,TRBV19,few,-,TGTGCCAGGGGGAACACTGAAGCTTTCTTT,CARGNTEAFF
TRBJ1-2,TRBV30,-,-,TGTGCCTGGAGTTTCAGGGGCGGATATGGCTACACCTTC,CAWSFRGGYGYTF
TRBJ2-7,TRBV15,-,-,TGTGCCACCAGCAGAGTCGCCCCTACAGGGCCTACCTACGAGCAGTACTTC,CATSRVAPTGPTYEQYF
TRBJ2-1,TRBV6-5,-,TRBD1,TGTGCCAGCAGTTCGGGACAGGGGGCCTATGAGCAGTTCTTC,CASSSGQGAYEQFF
TRBJ2-1,TRBV15,-,TRBD2,TGTGCCACCAGCAGAGAGGCGGGAGGGTCGAATGAGCAGTTCTTC,CATSREAGGSNEQFF
TRBJ2-3,TRBV13,-,TRBD1,TGTGCCAGCAGCCCTCTGGACAGGATGGATACGCAGTATTTT,CASSPLDRMDTQYF
TRBJ1-2,TRBV5-4,-,TRBD1,TGTGCCAGCAGGGACAGGGGGCTCTATGGCTACACCTTC,CASRDRGLYGYTF